A selection of T cell receptor beta chains follows, all from one sample in a study of cytomegalovirus exposure and HLA in healthy donors. Generated by immunoSEQ multiplex PCR, the TCRdb table keeps only in-frame clones and is missing some. The table records about 200,000 clones, roughly 76% of them present only once. Sequenced input: PBMCs. The receptors shown here come from a woman in her 30s in good health and CMV-seropositive. The CDR3 runs from the conserved cysteine through the conserved F or W. Fields, in order: clone size, D gene, V gene, J gene, CDR3 protein, CDR3 DNA. The D gene is left open where the match is weak. Part of the rows lack a size; the others show once, few, many or a class for expanded clones.

.	.	TRBV7-6	TRBJ2-3	CASSFGPGSGAQYF	TGTGCCAGCAGCTTTGGTCCGGGGTCTGGGGCGCAGTATTTT
.	.	TRBV5-1	TRBJ1-6	CASSLSPLGSSYNSPLHF	TGCGCCAGCAGCTTGTCTCCCTTGGGGAGCTCCTATAATTCACCCCTCCACTTT
.	TRBD1	TRBV7-2	TRBJ1-2	CASSLTGDRAPGYTF	TGTGCCAGCAGCCTTACCGGGGACAGGGCTCCCGGCTACACCTTC
once	TRBD2	TRBV19	TRBJ2-7	CASSAGLAGYYEQYF	TGTGCCAGTAGTGCGGGACTAGCGGGCTACTACGAGCAGTACTTC
.	TRBD2	TRBV9	TRBJ2-1	CASSVLAGGPNEQFF	TGTGCCAGCAGCGTACTAGCGGGAGGGCCTAATGAGCAGTTCTTC
.	TRBD1	TRBV30	TRBJ2-7	CAWNPGQRSYEQYF	TGTGCCTGGAATCCGGGACAGAGGTCCTACGAGCAGTACTTC
.	TRBD1	TRBV5-1	TRBJ1-6	CASSLGTGGSPLHF	TGCGCCAGCAGCCTCGGGACAGGGGGCTCACCCCTCCACTTT
.	TRBD1	TRBV7-2	TRBJ1-1	CASSPRQGGGEAFF	TGTGCCAGCAGCCCTCGACAGGGTGGGGGTGAAGCTTTCTTT
.	TRBD1	TRBV29-1	TRBJ1-3	CSAQLTGIGNTIYF	TGCAGCGCCCAATTGACAGGGATCGGAAACACCATATATTTT
.	TRBD2	TRBV7-7	TRBJ2-4	CASRSSGRPRIAKNIQYF	TGTGCCAGCAGATCTAGCGGGAGGCCCCGAATAGCCAAAAACATTCAGTACTTC
few	.	TRBV7-6	TRBJ1-1	CASRPSRTANTEAFF	TGTGCCAGCCGACCGTCCCGCACAGCCAACACTGAAGCTTTCTTT
.	TRBD1	TRBV7-9	TRBJ1-1	CASSLVGTGPGTEAFF	TGTGCCAGCAGCTTAGTCGGGACAGGCCCGGGAACTGAAGCTTTCTTT
.	TRBD1	TRBV5-1	TRBJ1-5	CASKPGTGDYSNQPQHF	TGCGCCAGCAAACCCGGGACAGGGGACTATAGCAATCAGCCCCAGCATTTT
.	TRBD1	TRBV7-3	TRBJ1-6	CASSPDRGNSPLHF	TGTGCCAGCAGCCCCGACAGGGGTAATTCACCCCTCCACTTT
few	TRBD2	TRBV7-9	TRBJ2-1	CASSLGGGPGLNEQFF	TGTGCCAGCAGCCTAGGCGGGGGGCCAGGACTGAATGAGCAGTTCTTC
.	.	TRBV7-2	TRBJ2-1	CASSPGASRSNEQFF	TGTGCCAGCAGCCCAGGGGCTAGTAGATCCAATGAGCAGTTCTTC
.	.	TRBV30	TRBJ2-1	CAWSVLGGALNEQFF	TGTGCCTGGAGTGTTCTAGGGGGGGCCCTCAATGAGCAGTTCTTC
.	.	TRBV28	TRBJ1-4	CASSSQDQIREKLFF	TGTGCCAGCAGTTCCCAAGATCAGATTCGAGAAAAACTGTTTTTT
.	.	TRBV19	TRBJ1-4	CASSIRGVNEKLFF	TGTGCCAGTAGTATACGGGGGGTAAATGAAAAACTGTTTTTT
.	.	TRBV19	TRBJ2-1	CASSIGQYNEQFF	TGTGCCAGTAGTATAGGGCAGTACAATGAGCAGTTCTTC
.	.	TRBV4-2	TRBJ1-5	CASSQGQTNQPQHF	TGTGCCAGCAGCCAAGGGCAAACCAATCAGCCCCAGCATTTT
few	.	TRBV6-5	TRBJ1-2	CASSYGLGYTF	TGTGCCAGCAGTTACGGGCTCGGCTACACCTTC
.	TRBD1	TRBV12-5	TRBJ1-2	CASGLVAPSGQGVYGYTF	TGTGCTAGTGGTTTGGTAGCTCCCTCGGGACAGGGGGTCTATGGCTACACCTTC
.	.	TRBV28	TRBJ1-5	CASSLFGGDQPQHF	TGTGCCAGCAGTTTATTCGGGGGGGACCAGCCCCAGCATTTT
.	TRBD2	TRBV7-9	TRBJ2-7	CASSSRLGSGGDIYYEQYF	TGTGCCAGCAGCTCCCGGTTGGGTAGCGGGGGGGACATTTACTACGAGCAGTACTTC
few	.	TRBV4-1	TRBJ2-3	CASSHLGAGAGDTQYF	TGCGCCAGCAGCCATTTGGGTGCGGGGGCGGGAGATACGCAGTATTTT